Given below is one T cell receptor (beta chain) in context. The antigen this receptor binds is unknown. Qualities for individual bases were not recorded, and no much larger clone is one base off. The data originate from a study of blood T cell repertoires in COVID-19 (dated by TCRdb to the early 2020s). Study-wide context: Samples from collaborators originated in the United States, Italy and Spain and spanned both the acute and convalescent phases of COVID-19. The repertoires were released in a freely available public database meant as a resource for research on the immune response to SARS-CoV-2. The samples were drawn from the first 160 participants of the ongoing ImmuneRACE study and from over 950 subjects provided by 6 global collaborators. Where available, HLA class I and class II types were taken from metadata supplied by the sample provider and were not determined by assay-based typing. The dataset comprised deeply sampled blood TCRbeta repertoires from subjects exposed to, actively infected with, or recovered from COVID-19. The prospective study material was composed of cDNA or gDNA derived from T cells, B-cell-depleted T cells, or PBMCs. The sample metadata nearly always contained a de-identified subject ID, COVID-19 status, age in years and sex. Overall study results and their limits: Clinical and demographic metadata were provided uncurated, with the amount varying by source and participant.

Collaborating institutions collected whole blood in K2EDTA tubes following their own protocols. For TCRbeta analysis, collaborators shipped samples as frozen whole blood, isolated PBMCs, or DNA extracted from either of those sample types. The immunoSEQ Assay, a bias-controlled multiplex PCR, was used to amplify TCRbeta CDR3 regions from genomic DNA. In the original analysis: The number of nucleated cells in each sample was estimated from the amplification of reference gene primers within the assay. Sequence reads were collapsed and filtered to measure the absolute abundance of every unique TCRbeta CDR3 rearrangement. For each sample, productive Simpson clonality was calculated by taking the square root of Simpson's diversity index across productive rearrangements. Imported from immuneACCESS, the table was reduced by TCRdb to in-frame sequences with V and J called. These copies leave out some clones; in studies compared against another copy, an unresolved V gene accounts for under half, and the cause of the remainder is not known. The V and J calls and clone size were taken over from that table, and D and trimming were inferred from the DNA. The table for this sample lists about 120,000 clones; 88% of them were counted only once. In total, the top ten clones hold 0.75% to 0.9% of the sample.

CDR1 and CDR2 are read off the germline V gene as MDHEN and SYDVKM. The CDR3 holds 17 amino acids from the cysteine to the phenylalanine. The kept DNA is CDR3 alone, 51 bases in frame from the first base. Germline trimming amounts to 1 base on V and 4 bases on J, with 9 as the count of junction bases outside the gene matches. This TCR was sampled from a woman aged 50 to 60 with active or convalescent COVID-19. The material sequenced was peripheral blood. The chain couples TRBV28 to TRBJ1-5; 8 nucleotides in the junction match TRBD1. The CDR3 reads as follows: CASSLLGRGRWNQPQHF. The sequence in DNA is TGTGCCAGCAGTTTATTGGGCAGGGGGCGATGGAATCAGCCCCAGCATTTT.